This T cell receptor (beta chain) was obtained from a study of post-analysis software for immune sequencing data. As for the study in general: The cohort encompassed relapsing-remitting, secondary progressive and progressive-relapsing multiple sclerosis disease courses.

Of note for this clonotype: Its target is not known.

This CDR3 has 14 amino acids. Looked up from germline, CDR1 is SGHTA and CDR2 is FQGNSA. V trimming: 1 base; J trimming: 9 bases; junction bases outside the gene matches: 4. Incorporated into the TCR beta cDNA libraries were unique molecular identifiers, which served to reduce PCR and sequencing biases. Approximately 0.5 million cDNA molecules were recovered from an input of about 1 to 10 million T cells. TCRdb recomputed calls from the PCR reads with MiXCR, one row per CDR3 protein. The sample records 700,000 to 900,000 distinct CDR3 sequences, under 60% being singletons. General study findings and limits: A few TRBV segments (TRBV5-6, TRBV5-1 and TRBV20-1 among them) occurred more frequently in patients than in controls. Those samples that were prepared in the same batch co-clustered strongly by F measure. Diversity measured as normalized Chao1 was significantly lower in multiple sclerosis patients than in controls.

This clonotype was sampled from a girl under 18 with multiple sclerosis. The chain joins TRBV7-2 to TRBJ1-5; 9 bases align to TRBD1. What was sequenced was blood. The CDR3 loop is CASSLDGTGRPQHF. CDR3 sequence (DNA): TGTGCCAGCAGCTTAGACGGGACAGGGAGGCCCCAGCATTTT.